Sequencing of this T cell receptor (beta chain) was carried out in a study of cytomegalovirus exposure and HLA in healthy donors. The overall study: Researchers found that just over 80% of about 400 genotyped donors fell within the Caucasian-associated ancestry cluster.

Primers included in the PCR were 60 Vbeta and 13 Jbeta primers. The assay was immunoSEQ multiplex PCR, and TCRdb's table has in-frame clones only and misses some. This sample's clone table lists 200,000 to 250,000 clones. V shed 2 bases and J 0 bases; nucleotides not matched to a gene: 8. The CDR3 is 18 residues long. The V gene's germline CDR1 is MDHEN and CDR2 SYDVKM. This clonotype originated in a woman between 25 and 40 years old in good health and CMV-seropositive. The chain is built from TRBV28 and TRBJ1-5; 9 nucleotides agree with TRBD1. The sequenced sample consisted of PBMCs. The CDR3: CASSLRDRVINSNQPQHF. Here the CDR3 DNA reads TGTGCCAGCAGTTTAAGGGACAGGGTGATCAATAGCAATCAGCCCCAGCATTTT. Combining the CDR3 with reference TRBV28 and TRBJ1-5 gives the whole variable domain DVKVTQSSRYLVKRTGEKVFLECVQDMDHENMFWYRQDPGLGLRLIYFSYDVKMKEKGDIPEGYSVSREKKERFSLILESASTNQTSMYLCASSLRDRVINSNQPQHFGDGTRLSIL.